This T cell receptor (beta chain) was profiled in a study of a mutant IDH1 vaccine in newly diagnosed glioma. The time point denotes: week 23, last vaccination. One vaccine dose held 300 ug of mutant IDH1 20-mer peptide and came with topical imiquimod. Worth noting for this clone: Its antigen is not known.

Profiled with immunoSEQ multiplex PCR; TCRdb holds only in-frame clones, not every one. The table lists more than 35,000 clones, roughly 80% of them singletons. There are 11 residues in the CDR3. Germline CDR1 reads MNHNS; CDR2 reads SASEGT. With 11 bases removed from V and 6 bases from J, the gap between germline ends came to 12 bases. Material: PBMCs, obtained from a glioma patient whose treatment included an IDH1 peptide vaccine. The gene calls are TRBV6-1 and TRBJ2-3, with D maybe TRBD1 (5 bases). This sequence was found in a man aged 35-49 years with glioma. This chain's CDR3 is CAGAEKDTQYF. DNA for the CDR3: TGTGCCGGGGCCGAGAAGGATACGCAGTATTTT.